This T cell receptor (beta chain) was documented in a study of PD-1 blockade in classical Hodgkin lymphoma. Study information: Patients were administered nivolumab (3 mg/kg intravenously) every 2 weeks.

Time point: cycle 4 day 1 (C4D1), after 5 to 7 weeks of nivolumab. Each patient experienced a relapse that followed autologous stem cell transplantation, and brentuximab vedotin exposure varied. Starting with thawed PBMCs, CD4+ T cells were purified by magnetic negative selection. The V gene lost 0 bases and the J gene lost 14 bases, with 21 bases spanning the gap. Germline V gene sequence: CDR1 PRHDT, CDR2 FYEKMQ (reference sequence). CDR3 length: 15 amino acids. The repertoire was sequenced with immunoSEQ multiplex PCR; TCRdb's copy has only in-frame clones and lacks some. Among roughly 35,000 clones, about 93% were seen once, and the ten largest hold approximately 0.3%. Study outcomes and limitations: Complete responders showed a baseline diversity that resembled the diversity of newly diagnosed patients. Why repertoires differed is undefined; disease activity or prior therapy possibly contributed. In newly diagnosed patients, baseline TCR diversity was reportedly below that of healthy donors.

In the case of this clone: The antigen is undetermined.

The chain has TRBV13 and TRBJ2-3, with D perhaps TRBD2 (5 bases). The source material was CD4+ T cells from blood, sampled before the fourth cycle of nivolumab. The receptor was isolated from a human donor with classical Hodgkin lymphoma. The CDR3: CASSLGPRLRGYWYF. The DNA for the CDR3 is TGTGCCAGCAGCTTAGGCCCCCGACTCCGAGGGTATTGGTATTTT.